This T cell receptor (beta chain) stems from a study of blood T cells in healthy people across ages. A second PCR of 7 to 11 cycles used a sample-barcoded 5' primer and a J-beta primer mix. MiXCR, applied by TCRdb to the 5' RACE reads, yields one record per CDR3 protein. The sample includes over 600,000 distinct CDR3 sequences, 45% to 70% of them seen just once. This clonotype was counted a few times. Investigators took ten milliliters of peripheral blood from every donor. This TCR was recovered from a man aged 35-49 years in good health. The sample comprised blood.

The DNA for the CDR3 is TGTGCCAGCAGTTTTCGGGCCGCACAAGAGACCCAGTACTTC. As protein: CASSFRAAQETQYF. The gene calls are TRBV27 and TRBJ2-5; no definite D call. This CDR3 comprises 14 residues. The germline V gene encodes CDR1 MNHEY and CDR2 SMNVEV (reference sequence). Trimming shortened V by 3 bases and J by 2 bases, and 10 bases separated the two germline ends.